This T cell receptor (beta chain) was obtained from a study of T cells after yellow fever vaccination (dated by TCRdb to the late 2010s). Study-level background: The SMART-Seq v4 Ultra Low Input RNA kit was used to prepare libraries from fractions with low cell numbers. To track T-cell clones before and after primary and booster YFV17D yellow fever vaccination, bulk TCR alpha and beta repertoires were sequenced longitudinally. The cohort comprised two healthy male donors, one aged 18 to 29 and one aged 30 to 39 years. Blood samples were taken at several timepoints before and after primary and secondary immunization, and bulk PBMC replicates and cell subsets were isolated.

The run used an Illumina NovaSeq 6000. TCR cDNA was synthesized by 5'RACE template switching, which introduced a universal primer site and unique molecular identifiers. Priming for cDNA synthesis came from both the TCR alpha and TCR beta constant segments. Library amplification involved two PCR steps, and the second step added sample barcodes and sequencing adapters. Sequencing of libraries was done on Illumina HiSeq 2500 (2x100 bp) or NovaSeq (2x150 bp). The paper's data handling went like this. Demultiplexing of reads and collapsing into UMI consensus sequences were performed with MIGEC, and V(D)J alignment was carried out with MiXCR. Vaccine-responding clonotypes were defined with edgeR using replicate PBMC samples, requiring FDR below 0.01 and a log2 fold change above 5 up to day 15. Each bulk clonotype was labeled CD4 or CD8 based on which sequenced repertoire, CD4 or CD8, contained the clonotype at higher abundance. The raw public reads went through TCRdb reprocessing: fastp at Q25, MiXCR clone calling, in-frame beta chains kept. For every CDR3 protein sequence, its rows merge into one entry that carries the most common genes and DNA. TCRdb, rather than the study authors, made the V and J calls. The sample profile shows 300,000 to 400,000 distinct CDR3 sequences; about 10% of them were found once. About 3.5% of the sample belongs to the ten largest clones.

Study-wide findings and limitations: A small share of clonotypes occurred in both CD4 and CD8 compartments, likely arising from convergent recombination. Compared with the primary T-cell response, the secondary T-cell response was faster but weaker, reaching its peak on day 5 rather than on day 15. Because the study included only a couple of donors, the extent to which the findings can be generalized is limited. After the booster, most of the clones that had expanded following primary vaccination were detected again (approximately 95% of CD4 and roughly nine tenths of CD8), which suggests that memory was broadly maintained. Computational filtering was needed because FACS-sorted repertoires could contain abundant contaminating clonotypes from the bulk population.

This clonotype has ten or more counts. Its antigen is not yet known. No much larger clone exists at a distance of one base, and base qualities are not known. The sample's treatment or condition label, in plain terms: live attenuated yellow fever vaccine strain. PBMCs were isolated from peripheral blood using a standard Ficoll-Paque protocol. Dynabeads CD4 and CD8 positive selection kits were used to isolate CD4 and CD8 T-cell fractions. TriZol was used to extract RNA from bulk PBMCs, CD4 and CD8 fractions, and dextramer-positive and dextramer-negative fractions. The junction shows trimming of 1 base on V and 6 bases on J, plus 6 bases between the germline ends. The CDR3 numbers 13 residues from cysteine through phenylalanine. Left in the record is the CDR3 DNA by itself, 39 bases read in frame from the first base. Taken from the germline V gene (reference sequence), the CDR1 and CDR2 loops are SEHNR and FQNEAQ.

The source material was CD4+ T cells sorted from PBMCs, sampled 45 days after the yellow fever booster vaccination. The TCR sequence derives from a man aged 18 to 30 who received the YFV17D yellow fever vaccine. The V gene is TRBV7-9 and the J gene is TRBJ2-2; the D gene cannot be named for sure. CDR3 reads: CASSLDLAGELFF. The DNA sequence is as follows: TGTGCCAGCAGCTTAGATCTGGCCGGGGAGCTGTTTTTT.